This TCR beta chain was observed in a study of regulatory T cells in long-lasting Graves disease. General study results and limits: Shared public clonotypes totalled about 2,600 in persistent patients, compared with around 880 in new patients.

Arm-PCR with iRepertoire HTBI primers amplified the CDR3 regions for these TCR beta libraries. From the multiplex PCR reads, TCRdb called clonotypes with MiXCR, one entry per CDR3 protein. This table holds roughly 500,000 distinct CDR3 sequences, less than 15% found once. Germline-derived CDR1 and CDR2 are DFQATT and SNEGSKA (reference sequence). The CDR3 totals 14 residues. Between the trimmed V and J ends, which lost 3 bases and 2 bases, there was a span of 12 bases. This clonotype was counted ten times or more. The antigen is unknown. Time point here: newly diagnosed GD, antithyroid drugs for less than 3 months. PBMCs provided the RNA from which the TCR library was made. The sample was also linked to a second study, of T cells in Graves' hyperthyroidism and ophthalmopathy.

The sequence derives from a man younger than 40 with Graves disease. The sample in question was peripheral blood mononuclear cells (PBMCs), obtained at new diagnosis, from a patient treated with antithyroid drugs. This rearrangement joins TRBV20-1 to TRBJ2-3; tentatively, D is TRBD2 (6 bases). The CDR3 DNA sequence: TGCAGTGCTAGGCTTGCGGGACTCACAGATACGCAGTATTTT. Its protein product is CSARLAGLTDTQYF.